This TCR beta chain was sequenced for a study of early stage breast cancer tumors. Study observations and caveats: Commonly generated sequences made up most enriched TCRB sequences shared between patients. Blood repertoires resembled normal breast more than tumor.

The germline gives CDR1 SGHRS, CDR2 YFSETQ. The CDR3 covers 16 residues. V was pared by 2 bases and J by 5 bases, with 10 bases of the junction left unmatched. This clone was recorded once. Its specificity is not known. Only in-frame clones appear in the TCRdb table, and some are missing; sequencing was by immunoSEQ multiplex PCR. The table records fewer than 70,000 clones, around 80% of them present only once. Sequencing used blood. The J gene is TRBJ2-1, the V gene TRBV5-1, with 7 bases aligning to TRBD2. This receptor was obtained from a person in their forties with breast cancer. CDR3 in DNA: TGCGCCAGCAGCTTAGTAACCGGGACTACGGACAATGAGCAGTTCTTC. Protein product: CASSLVTGTTDNEQFF.